The entry below describes one T cell receptor beta chain. This clonotype has just a few counts. No cognate antigen has been identified for it. No quality values exist for individual bases; no much larger clone is one base distant. What this sample's treatment or condition label stands for: allogeneic hematopoietic cell transplantation with graft depleted of TCRalphabeta T cells and CD19 B cells. TCRalphabeta/CD19-depleted allogeneic hematopoietic cell grafts were given to the transplant recipients, all of whom were children. CDR1 and CDR2 were assigned from the germline V gene as SGHRS and YFSETQ. V is trimmed back by 4 bases and J by 4 bases, and the junction contains 9 bases that no gene match accounts for. The CDR3 runs 15 amino acids, cysteine and phenylalanine included. Solely the CDR3 DNA is kept, with 45 bases framed from the first base. The data are from a study of T-cell reconstitution after alpha-beta-depleted transplantation in children (dated by TCRdb to about 2016). Regarding the study in general: The study quantitatively tracked T-cell immune reconstitution after TCRalphabeta/CD19-depleted allogeneic hematopoietic cell transplantation in children using TCR repertoire profiling. Results and caveats for the whole study, not just this receptor: The frequencies of hyperexpanded clones fell over the following months, and after one year, T-cell counts and TCRbeta diversity were mostly attributed to newly produced T cells. In some patients, high TCRbeta diversity at day 60 was attributed to recipient T cells and intrathymic progenitors that had survived conditioning. About two months after transplant, the apparently early recovery of alphabetaT-cell counts reportedly depended on just several hundred clones that had expanded rapidly and came from non-depleted graft cells.

Libraries were built with PCR. The sample was run on an Illumina HiSeq 2500. Molecular barcoding was employed in the preparation of TCR libraries, with unique molecular identifiers being used to normalize TCRbeta repertoire quantification. In-frame beta chains were kept once TCRdb had trimmed the public reads at Q25 with fastp and called clones with MiXCR. Identical CDR3 proteins give one entry, which carries the most common genes and DNA. Counted in this sample were a few hundred thousand distinct CDR3 sequences; roughly 30% of them appeared once. Approximately 33% of the sample comes from the top ten.

The rearrangement joined TRBV5-1 to TRBJ2-7, with 9 junctional bases fitting TRBD1. The TCR sequence derives from a boy in the first two years of life with Wiskott-Aldrich syndrome, due to receive a stem cell transplant. The starting material was PBMCs, obtained before TCRalphabeta/CD19-depleted stem cell transplant. In nucleotides, the sequence is TGCGCCAGCAGCCCCCCGGGACAGGGAAGATACGAGCAGTACTTC. The encoded protein is CASSPPGQGRYEQYF.